This T cell receptor beta chain was profiled in a study of liver allograft versus peripheral blood T cells. Overall study context: Recipients' peripheral blood supplied the T cell receptor repertoires against which those in transplanted livers were compared.

By sample fraction, this clonotype is medium-sized (0.01 to 0.1%). Its specificity is not known. Using its own MiXCR run on the reads, TCRdb lists one record per CDR3 protein. The sample lists around 3,000 distinct CDR3 sequences; roughly 17% were seen once. This CDR3 spans 16 amino acids. Trimming at V came to 1 base and at J to 0 bases, leaving 9 bases not matched to a gene. Looked up from germline, CDR1 is SQVTM and CDR2 is ANQGSEA. Study-wide points: Within liver allografts, T cell receptor repertoires were reportedly different from those in peripheral blood.

This chain links TRBV29-1 with TRBJ2-7, with 7 bases identical to TRBD2. This receptor was obtained from a human patient who had a liver transplant. Some of the T cells may derive from the graft donor. The CDR3 region is CSVEGLRTSDSYEQYF. For the CDR3, the DNA is TGCAGCGTTGAAGGGTTGAGGACTAGTGACTCCTACGAGCAGTACTTC.